The T cell receptor beta chain under discussion was sequenced for a study of blood T cells in healthy people across ages. General study points: Naive T cell percentage showed a strong correlation with the diversity of TCR beta. Age advanced and TCR beta diversity per million T cells fell, roughly linearly.

From germline, CDR1 is MNHEY and CDR2 SMNVEV (reference sequence). The CDR3 spans 15 residues. Losses at the gene ends were 3 bases for V and 3 bases for J; bases not matched to a gene: 8. On this clonotype: Its antigen is as yet unknown.

Together with a sample-barcoded 5' primer, a J-beta primer mix was included in a second PCR lasting about 6 to 11 cycles. Using its own MiXCR run on the 5' RACE reads, TCRdb lists one record per CDR3 protein. Of about 730,000 distinct CDR3 sequences in the sample, roughly 44% are singletons; the top ten hold around a fifth. Total RNA was extracted at no less than 6 micrograms per sample. The chain is built from TRBV27 and TRBJ2-7, with 7 nucleotides matching TRBD1. The sequence was collected from a woman aged 55-69 years in good health. The sample was blood. The CDR3 nucleotides read TGTGCCAGCAGTTTCGCCGAGACAGGGAACTACGAGCAGTACTTC. This sequence encodes CASSFAETGNYEQYF.